These 26 T cell receptor beta chains were sequenced from one sample in a study of OX40 agonist ivuxolimab in advanced cancers. The data were produced by immunoSEQ multiplex PCR, yet TCRdb's version contains in-frame clones alone and is incomplete. The sample has over 40,000 clones; more than 65% are singletons. This specimen consisted of CD4+ or CD8+ T cells sorted from blood, obtained in a trial of the OX40 agonist ivuxolimab. The receptors were gathered from an adult with an advanced solid tumor such as melanoma, head and neck, liver or kidney cancer.

The chain recombines TRBV10-3 with TRBJ1-2, with D maybe TRBD1 (5 bases). The CDR3 consists of 11 residues. V dropped 6 bases and J dropped 8 bases, with 10 bases sitting between them. Germline assignment: CDR1 ENHRY and CDR2 SYGVKD. The CDR3 sequence is CAIRGGEGYTF. The CDR3 DNA sequence: TGTGCCATCAGGGGGGGAGAAGGCTACACCTTC.

The genes are TRBV19 and TRBJ2-3; 8 nucleotides align to TRBD1. This CDR3 contains 15 residues. J gave up 8 bases and V 5 bases, and 12 bases lay outside the gene matches. Germline V gene lookup returns CDR1 LNHDA and CDR2 SQIVND (reference sequence). The CDR3 sequence: CASSPQGARRGTQYF. The CDR3 coding sequence is TGTGCCAGTAGTCCCCAGGGGGCCCGCAGAGGTACGCAGTATTTT.

This clone came up a few times. V usage is TRBV7-9 and J usage is TRBJ1-1; 9 nucleotides match TRBD1. The CDR3 totals 16 residues. The germline V gene encodes CDR1 SEHNR and CDR2 FQNEAQ (reference sequence). V gave up 0 bases and J gave up 4 bases; unmatched junction bases: 6. The CDR3 region is CASSLAQGQGTTEAFF. Here the CDR3 DNA reads TGTGCCAGCAGCTTAGCGCAAGGACAGGGGACCACTGAAGCTTTCTTT. Full variable domain (missing parts from reference TRBV7-9 and TRBJ1-1): DTGVSQNPRHKITKRGQNVTFRCDPISEHNRLYWYRQTLGQGPEFLTYFQNEAQLEKSRLLSDRFSAERPKGSFSTLEIQRTEQGDSAMYLCASSLAQGQGTTEAFFGQGTRLTVV.

The chain combines TRBV5-8 with TRBJ1-5; D perhaps matches TRBD1 (5 bases). This CDR3 contains 15 residues. Trimming removed 0 bases from V and 4 bases from J, with 11 bases in between. From germline, CDR1 is SGHTS and CDR2 YDEGEE. The DNA for the CDR3 is TGTGCCAGCAGCTTGGGGGACGGATATAATCAGCCCCAGCATTTT. This encodes CASSLGDGYNQPQHF.

This chain joins TRBV15 and TRBJ1-2, with D possibly TRBD1 on 5 matching bases. Between the trimmed V and J ends, which lost 5 bases and 6 bases, there was a span of 13 bases. In germline, CDR1 is LNHNV, CDR2 YYDKDF (reference sequence). The CDR3 totals 13 residues. As DNA, the CDR3 is TGTGCCACCAGCCCAGGGCCTCTCGATGGCTACACCTTC. Translation: CATSPGPLDGYTF.

The chain combines TRBV7-2 with TRBJ1-2, with D perhaps matching TRBD1 (6 bases). From germline, CDR1 is SGHTA and CDR2 FQGNSA. This CDR3 spans 14 amino acids. V was pared by 6 bases and J by 4 bases, with 15 bases between. The CDR3, as DNA: TGTGCCAGCAGTTTTATCAGGGGTCCCTATGGCTACACCTTC. The encoded protein is CASSFIRGPYGYTF.

This clone was seen a few times. The gene calls are TRBV10-3 and TRBJ2-2; 7 bases are a match to TRBD1. Germline loops: CDR1 ENHRY, CDR2 SYGVKD. V lost 2 bases and J lost 6; bases outside the gene matches: 6. The CDR3 contains 15 residues. The CDR3 DNA sequence: TGTGCCATCAGTGAGACGGGACAGTCGTCCGGGGAGCTGTTTTTT. This sequence encodes CAISETGQSSGELFF.

The J gene is TRBJ1-6, the V gene TRBV5-1, with D unresolved. Germline V gene sequence: CDR1 SGHRS, CDR2 YFSETQ. The CDR3 is 15 residues long. V lost 0 bases, J lost 8 bases, and 12 bases lay in between. CDR3 region: CASSLGAPADSPLHF. The CDR3 nucleotides read TGCGCCAGCAGCTTGGGCGCTCCGGCGGATTCACCCCTCCACTTT.

This chain joins TRBV7-3 and TRBJ2-5; 7 bases agree with TRBD1. The CDR3 consists of 16 residues. V shed 5 bases, J shed 5 bases, and the junction held 14 bases outside the gene matches. CDR1 is SGHTA and CDR2 is FQGTGA in the germline V gene. CDR3 in amino acids: CASSPTPVGRGETQYF. CDR3 coding DNA: TGTGCCAGCAGCCCTACTCCCGTAGGCAGGGGGGAGACCCAGTACTTC.

The chain joins TRBV6-6 to TRBJ1-5; no reliable D call. CDR1 is MNHNY and CDR2 is SVGAGI in the germline V gene (reference sequence). Trimming stripped 2 bases from V and 9 bases from J, with 8 bases between. The CDR3 length is 12 residues. The CDR3 region has the DNA TGTGCCAGCAGTTACCGAGGCGGGCCCCAGCATTTT. Protein sequence: CASSYRGGPQHF.

The table lists this clone with a count of one. The chain links TRBV28 to TRBJ2-7; TRBD1 is a possible D gene (6 bases). V was clipped by 7 bases and J by 4 bases, with 17 bases between them. The CDR3 has 14 amino acids. In germline, CDR1 is MDHEN, CDR2 SYDVKM. The CDR3, as DNA: TGTGCCAGCACCCGAGGGGGAAGCGGTTACGAGCAGTACTTC. Translated: CASTRGGSGYEQYF.

The rearrangement links TRBV11-3 to TRBJ2-5, with D tentatively TRBD2 (5 bases). The CDR3 runs to 13 residues. Germline V gene sequence: CDR1 SGHNT, CDR2 YENEEA. V was pared by 3 bases and J by 9 bases, with 14 bases between. This CDR3 is CASSFGEREAQYF. CDR3 nucleotides: TGTGCCAGCAGCTTCGGGGAGCGCGAGGCCCAGTACTTC.

The chain couples TRBV28 to TRBJ1-1, with D uncertain. The CDR3 is made up of 14 amino acids. The V end was cut by 6 bases, the J end by 5 bases, with 16 bases between. CDR1 is MDHEN and CDR2 is SYDVKM in the germline V gene. CDR3 protein: CASSPFGRMTEAFF. CDR3 in DNA: TGTGCCAGCAGCCCTTTCGGGAGAATGACTGAAGCTTTCTTT.

V and J are TRBV14 and TRBJ2-1; D ambiguous. The germline V gene has CDR1 SGHDN and CDR2 FVKESK. Trimming pared 0 bases from V and 4 bases from J, leaving 4 bases between. The CDR3 is 13 residues long. The CDR3 here is CASSQEQYNEQFF. CDR3 in DNA: TGTGCCAGCAGCCAAGAACAGTACAATGAGCAGTTCTTC.

This chain links TRBV5-6 with TRBJ1-3; D is unclear. V lost 4 bases to trimming and J lost 0 bases, with 11 bases between them. The CDR3 loop spans 15 amino acids. Germline values: CDR1 SGHDT, CDR2 YYEEEE. CDR3 region: CASSGGYYSGNTIYF. The CDR3 nucleotides read TGTGCCAGCAGCGGCGGCTATTACTCTGGAAACACCATATATTTT.

The chain employs TRBV11-3 and TRBJ2-1, with 8 bases that match TRBD2. V was pared by 3 bases and J by 0 bases, with 7 bases of the junction left unmatched. The length of the CDR3 is 17 residues. CDR1 and CDR2 (germline): SGHNT, YENEEA. The DNA of the CDR3 is TGTGCCAGCAGCTTTAGTAGCGGGATGAGCTCCTACAATGAGCAGTTCTTC. It is translated as CASSFSSGMSSYNEQFF.

The rearrangement uses TRBV7-2 and TRBJ2-1; D remains ambiguous. The CDR3 runs 15 residues. V lost 0 bases and J lost 0, with 6 bases in between. Per germline, CDR1 SGHTA and CDR2 FQGNSA. In DNA form, the CDR3 reads TGTGCCAGCAGCTTAGCGTGGAGCTCCTACAATGAGCAGTTCTTC. Translation: CASSLAWSSYNEQFF.

The chain is built from TRBV2 and TRBJ2-3, with D maybe TRBD1 (5 bases). V was cut by 2 bases and J by 4 bases, with 22 bases left in between. The CDR3 loop spans 18 amino acids. The V gene's germline CDR1 is SNHLY and CDR2 FYNNEI. The CDR3, as DNA: TGTGCCAGCAGTGAATTAGGCCCACTCGATTGGGGCGCAGATACGCAGTATTTT. This gives the protein CASSELGPLDWGADTQYF.

The chain links TRBV7-3 to TRBJ2-7; possibly TRBD1 for D (6 bases). V was pared by 2 bases and J by 1 base, with 12 bases between. The CDR3 consists of 15 residues. Germline CDR1 is SGHTA and CDR2 is FQGTGA. The CDR3, as DNA: TGTGCCAGCAGCTTATCGACAGGCTCTTCCTACGAGCAGTACTTC. It encodes CASSLSTGSSYEQYF.

V usage is TRBV7-2 and J usage is TRBJ2-6; TRBD1 agrees at 9 bases. This CDR3 contains 18 residues. Germline V gene lookup returns CDR1 SGHTA and CDR2 FQGNSA. The V segment lost 5 bases and the J segment 1 base; nucleotides outside the gene matches: 9. The CDR3, as DNA: TGTGCCAGCAGCCTAACCGGGACAGGGTTATCTGGGGCCAACGTCCTGACTTTC. Encoded protein: CASSLTGTGLSGANVLTF.

J is TRBJ2-5 and V is TRBV5-1, with 7 nucleotides matching TRBD1. With V trimmed by 5 bases and J by 2 bases, 12 bases remained unmatched. Germline CDR1 is SGHRS and CDR2 is YFSETQ. This CDR3 region has 16 residues. In DNA, the CDR3 is TGCGCCAGCAGAATCCCGACAGGGTCCTCGCAAGAGACCCAGTACTTC. Its translation is CASRIPTGSSQETQYF.

This chain links TRBV29-1 with TRBJ2-2; 9 bases are shared with TRBD1. Germline CDR1 SQVTM, CDR2 ANQGSEA. CDR3 length: 14 residues. V trimming: 7 bases; J trimming: 6 bases; junction bases outside the gene matches: 9. CDR3 protein: CSAKRDRDAGELFF. The CDR3 DNA reads as TGCAGCGCCAAACGGGACAGGGACGCCGGGGAGCTGTTTTTT.

V usage is TRBV18 and J usage is TRBJ1-1; the D is unclear. CDR3 size: 15 residues. V was cut by 2 bases and J by 0 bases, with 10 bases left in between. Germline V gene sequence: CDR1 KGHSH, CDR2 LQKENI. DNA for the CDR3: TGTGCCAGCTCACCAGGTACAGCAATGAACACTGAAGCTTTCTTT. This encodes CASSPGTAMNTEAFF.

CDR3: CASSPRPISGNTIYF. In nucleotides, the CDR3 is TGTGCCAGCAGCCCTCGACCGATCTCTGGAAACACCATATATTTT. The gene calls are TRBV14 and TRBJ1-3, with D hard to call. The V gene's germline CDR1 is SGHDN and CDR2 FVKESK. The CDR3 contains 15 residues. Trimming stripped 4 bases from V and 0 bases from J, with 10 bases between.

This rearrangement joins TRBV7-6 to TRBJ1-3; D ambiguous. The CDR3 spans 15 residues. With 0 bases removed from V and 4 bases from J, the gap between germline ends came to 10 bases. Germline V CDR1 and CDR2: SGHVS, FNYEAQ. The CDR3 bases are TGTGCCAGCAGCTTAGCTGCAGGTGGGGGAAACACCATATATTTT. Translation gives CASSLAAGGGNTIYF.

The rearrangement joins TRBV6-1 to TRBJ2-1; 8 bases are shared with TRBD2. Germline V lookup: CDR1 MNHNS, CDR2 SASEGT. V lost 2 bases to trimming and J lost 12 bases; unmatched junction nucleotides: 15. The CDR3 consists of 16 residues. In DNA, the CDR3 is TGTGCCAGCAGTGAAAGAGGGGGTAGCGGGGAGCCTCGGCAGTTCTTC. It codes for CASSERGGSGEPRQFF.